These 25 T cell receptor beta chains were sequenced from one sample in a study of cytomegalovirus exposure and HLA in healthy donors. PCR employed 60 Vbeta and 13 Jbeta primers. The data were produced by immunoSEQ multiplex PCR, yet TCRdb's version contains in-frame clones alone and is incomplete. The table has 200,000 or so clones, 76% seen once. Sequenced material: PBMCs. The receptors here all came from a man aged 18 to 29 in good health and CMV-seronegative.

This CDR3 reads CASSTAGGKPEAFF. In nucleotides, the CDR3 is TGTGCCAGTAGTACGGCAGGGGGCAAACCTGAAGCTTTCTTT. The chain has TRBV19 and TRBJ1-1; 8 nucleotides match TRBD1. This CDR3 is built from 14 residues. CDR1 LNHDA and CDR2 SQIVND come from the germline V gene (reference sequence). V lost 4 bases, J lost 6 bases, and 7 bases stayed unmatched.

J is TRBJ1-1 and V is TRBV5-1; D not certain. Trimming left V 0 bases short and J 4 bases short, with 10 bases between. The V gene's germline CDR1 is SGHRS and CDR2 YFSETQ. The CDR3 totals 14 residues. The CDR3 DNA reads TGCGCCAGCAGCTTGGCCCCCTCGGGCACTGAAGCTTTCTTT. Translating gives CASSLAPSGTEAFF.

V gene TRBV2 combines with J gene TRBJ2-5, with 11 bases that match TRBD2. The CDR3 totals 16 residues. J lost 2 bases, V lost 6 bases, and 8 bases had no gene match. Germline values: CDR1 SNHLY, CDR2 FYNNEI. CDR3 residues: CASSLGLAGRQETQYF. In nucleotides, the CDR3 is TGTGCCAGCAGCCTTGGACTAGCGGGTAGGCAAGAGACCCAGTACTTC.

This clone has a handful of counts. This rearrangement joins TRBV6-1 to TRBJ1-6; TRBD1 agrees at 7 bases. V was pared by 6 bases and J by 8 bases, with 10 bases of the junction left unmatched. In germline, CDR1 is MNHNS, CDR2 SASEGT. This CDR3 has 15 amino acids. The CDR3 region is CASSLQGIVHSPLHF. In DNA form, the CDR3 reads TGTGCCAGCAGCCTACAGGGGATCGTACATTCACCCCTCCACTTT.

The chain uses TRBV5-3 and TRBJ1-2; TRBD1 matches at 8 bases. TRBV5-3 is labeled an ORF, and its function is uncertain. V shed 4 bases, J shed 2 bases, and the junction held 7 bases outside the gene matches. The CDR3 loop spans 15 amino acids. CDR3 residues: CARSRGQGRNYGYTF. The CDR3 DNA reads TGTGCCAGAAGCCGAGGACAGGGAAGGAACTATGGCTACACCTTC.

The chain has TRBV6-5 and TRBJ2-3, with D uncertain. From germline, CDR1 is MNHEY and CDR2 SVGAGI. Trimming left V 2 bases short and J 4 bases short, with 7 bases between. This CDR3 spans 13 amino acids. The CDR3 protein is CASSYQRADTQYF. The CDR3 nucleotides read TGTGCCAGCAGTTACCAACGGGCAGATACGCAGTATTTT.

This clone has more than one count but fewer than ten. The rearrangement joins TRBV6-6 to TRBJ2-5, with TRBD1 matching over 7 bases. This CDR3 is built from 12 residues. J gave up 8 bases and V 6 bases, and 6 bases lay outside the gene matches. Germline-derived CDR1 and CDR2 are MNHNY and SVGAGI (reference sequence). The CDR3 coding sequence is TGTGCCAGCAGCTTCGACAGGGCAACCCAGTACTTC. Protein sequence: CASSFDRATQYF.

The rearrangement joins TRBV30 to TRBJ1-5, with D perhaps matching TRBD1 (6 bases). Germline V gene lookup returns CDR1 GTSNPN and CDR2 SVGIG (reference sequence). With 0 bases removed from V and 2 bases from J, the gap between germline ends came to 11 bases. The CDR3 loop spans 15 amino acids. DNA for the CDR3: TGTGCCTGGAGTGTAGTTGCAGGGGGCAATCAGCCCCAGCATTTT. It codes for CAWSVVAGGNQPQHF.

The gene calls are TRBV2 and TRBJ1-2, with 9 positions matching TRBD1. The junction had 8 bases not matched to a gene; V was cut back by 6 bases and J by 0 bases. The CDR3 extends over 16 amino acids. Per germline, CDR1 SNHLY and CDR2 FYNNEI. The CDR3 loop is CASRGAGTGPNYGYTF. In DNA, the CDR3 is TGTGCCAGCAGGGGGGCCGGGACAGGGCCTAACTATGGCTACACCTTC. Full variable domain (missing parts from reference TRBV2 and TRBJ1-2): EPEVTQTPSHQVTQMGQEVILRCVPISNHLYFYWYRQILGQKVEFLVSFYNNEISEKSEIFDDQFSVERPDGSNFTLKIRSTKLEDSAMYFCASRGAGTGPNYGYTFGSGTRLTVV.

V is TRBV7-3 and J is TRBJ1-2; TRBD1 is a possible D gene (6 bases). The V and J ends lost 5 bases and 7 bases respectively, with 17 bases between them. Germline V gene data show CDR1 as SGHTA and CDR2 as FQGTGA. CDR3 length: 14 residues. CDR3 DNA sequence: TGTGCCAGCAGCCCGGGCGGGGGGCAGGGTGGCTACACCTTC. Translating it yields CASSPGGGQGGYTF.

A remark on this clone: The same CDR3 also results from other DNA sequences found in this sample. CDR3 bases: TGTGCCAGTAGTATACTAGCGGGAAACAATGAGCAGTTCTTC. Amino acid sequence: CASSILAGNNEQFF. The gene calls are TRBV19 and TRBJ2-1; TRBD2 matches at 9 bases. The CDR3 is made up of 14 amino acids. The germline V gene encodes CDR1 LNHDA and CDR2 SQIVND (reference sequence). V lost 2 bases, J lost 5 bases, and 1 base stayed unmatched.

This chain joins TRBV28 and TRBJ1-5; D is unclear. Germline assignment: CDR1 MDHEN and CDR2 SYDVKM. With 6 bases removed from V and 9 bases from J, the gap between germline ends came to 9 bases. The CDR3 has 11 amino acids. CDR3 region: CASSITRPQHF. The CDR3 coding sequence is TGTGCCAGCAGCATTACCAGGCCCCAGCATTTT.

This clone showed up just a few times. In the same sample, other DNA sequences code for this CDR3. The chain carries TRBV5-1 and TRBJ2-7; D not resolved. Trimming pared 0 bases from V and 1 base from J, leaving 5 bases between. Germline V gene sequence: CDR1 SGHRS, CDR2 YFSETQ. The CDR3 length is 13 residues. The CDR3 sequence is CASSLVGSYEQYF. For the CDR3, the DNA is TGCGCCAGCAGCTTGGTCGGTTCCTACGAGCAGTACTTC.

The chain is built from TRBV7-9 and TRBJ2-7; 10 bases align to TRBD1. This CDR3 has 15 amino acids. Germline loops: CDR1 SEHNR, CDR2 FQNEAQ (reference sequence). V was pared by 4 bases and J by 4 bases, with 7 bases of the junction left unmatched. The DNA for the CDR3 is TGTGCCAGCAGCTCACCGGGACAGGGGAATTACGAGCAGTACTTC. Translation: CASSSPGQGNYEQYF.

The chain links TRBV27 to TRBJ1-3, with 7 bases aligning to TRBD1. Trimming removed 6 bases from V and 0 bases from J; junction bases left unmatched: 2. The germline gives CDR1 MNHEY, CDR2 SMNVEV (reference sequence). The CDR3 runs to 14 residues. This chain's CDR3 is CASRPGGSGNTIYF. CDR3 nucleotides: TGTGCCAGCAGGCCAGGGGGCTCTGGAAACACCATATATTTT.

J is TRBJ2-7 and V is TRBV5-1, with 8 bases fitting TRBD1. The germline V gene has CDR1 SGHRS and CDR2 YFSETQ. This CDR3 is 15 amino acids long. The V gene end was trimmed by 5 bases and the J gene end by 3 bases; junction bases not matched to a gene: 10. This CDR3 reads CASSSWTGPDYEQYF. For the CDR3, the DNA is TGCGCCAGCAGTTCCTGGACAGGGCCGGACTACGAGCAGTACTTC.

This clone appeared a few times. DNA of the CDR3: TGTGCCAGCAGTGAGGGATCGACTAGCGGACTAAACACAGATACGCAGTATTTT. Translated, it gives CASSEGSTSGLNTDTQYF. The J gene is TRBJ2-3, the V gene TRBV6-1; TRBD2 matches at 9 bases. Unmatched junction bases numbered 12, after V lost 3 bases and J lost 2 bases. Germline V gene data show CDR1 as MNHNS and CDR2 as SASEGT. The CDR3 spans 18 residues.

The chain uses TRBV6-6 and TRBJ1-3; no reliable D call. Between the trimmed V and J ends, which lost 2 bases and 2 bases, there was a span of 7 bases. The CDR3 is 14 amino acids. From germline, CDR1 is MNHNY and CDR2 SVGAGI (reference sequence). CDR3 protein: CASSYEDTGNTIYF. The CDR3 DNA reads as TGTGCCAGCAGTTACGAGGATACTGGAAACACCATATATTTT.

V gene TRBV6-5 combines with J gene TRBJ1-2; tentative D call: TRBD1 (6 bases). The CDR3 has 16 amino acids. CDR1 and CDR2 from the germline V gene are MNHEY and SVGAGI. Trimming shortened V by 0 bases and J by 4 bases, and 15 bases separated the two germline ends. CDR3: CASSYSIQGTSYGYTF. CDR3 coding DNA: TGTGCCAGCAGTTACTCTATACAGGGTACTTCCTATGGCTACACCTTC.

The chain has TRBV27 and TRBJ2-2; tentative D call: TRBD1 (6 bases). The germline gives CDR1 MNHEY, CDR2 SMNVEV (reference sequence). There are 16 residues in the CDR3. V lost 5 bases and J 6 bases, leaving 19 bases between the germline ends. This chain's CDR3 is CASSRGQRNVAGELFF. As DNA, the CDR3 is TGTGCCAGCAGTCGAGGACAGAGGAATGTGGCCGGGGAGCTGTTTTTT.

The rearrangement uses TRBV19 and TRBJ2-7; D call uncertain. The germline gives CDR1 LNHDA, CDR2 SQIVND (reference sequence). CDR3 length: 14 amino acids. V dropped 4 bases and J dropped 2 bases, with 12 bases sitting between them. The DNA for the CDR3 is TGTGCCAGTAGTAATTGGGCCAGCCCCTACGAGCAGTACTTC. Its protein is CASSNWASPYEQYF.

This clone has just a few counts. This chain uses TRBV7-8 with TRBJ1-4, with TRBD1 matching over 8 bases. Germline assignment: CDR1 SGHVS and CDR2 FQNEAQ. The CDR3 is 16 amino acids. V lost 4 bases, J lost 1 base, and 5 bases stayed unmatched. CDR3 DNA sequence: TGTGCCAGCAGCTCCCAGGGGGCGAGAACTAATGAAAAACTGTTTTTT. It encodes CASSSQGARTNEKLFF.

This chain uses TRBV6-1 with TRBJ2-4; D remains unclear. Germline V gives CDR1 MNHNS, CDR2 SASEGT. Trimming pared 6 bases from V and 7 bases from J, leaving 10 bases between. The CDR3 runs to 12 residues. CDR3 nucleotides: TGTGCCAGCAGCCCATTACTTAACATTCAGTACTTC. This codes for CASSPLLNIQYF.

This chain joins TRBV6-6 and TRBJ2-7; 7 bases are shared with TRBD1. Unmatched junction bases numbered 8, after V lost 2 bases and J lost 1 base. Germline V gene lookup returns CDR1 MNHNY and CDR2 SVGAGI (reference sequence). This CDR3 comprises 16 residues. The CDR3 sequence: CASSYEITTGSYEQYF. The CDR3, as DNA: TGTGCCAGCAGTTACGAAATAACGACAGGGTCCTACGAGCAGTACTTC.

This clone was counted between two and nine times. The chain employs TRBV28 and TRBJ1-2, with no clear D. Germline CDR1 is MDHEN and CDR2 is SYDVKM. Between the trimmed V and J ends, which lost 6 bases and 1 base, there was a span of 9 bases. The CDR3 runs to 13 residues. DNA for the CDR3: TGTGCCAGCAGATCCGAACTTAACTATGGCTACACCTTC. It yields the protein CASRSELNYGYTF.